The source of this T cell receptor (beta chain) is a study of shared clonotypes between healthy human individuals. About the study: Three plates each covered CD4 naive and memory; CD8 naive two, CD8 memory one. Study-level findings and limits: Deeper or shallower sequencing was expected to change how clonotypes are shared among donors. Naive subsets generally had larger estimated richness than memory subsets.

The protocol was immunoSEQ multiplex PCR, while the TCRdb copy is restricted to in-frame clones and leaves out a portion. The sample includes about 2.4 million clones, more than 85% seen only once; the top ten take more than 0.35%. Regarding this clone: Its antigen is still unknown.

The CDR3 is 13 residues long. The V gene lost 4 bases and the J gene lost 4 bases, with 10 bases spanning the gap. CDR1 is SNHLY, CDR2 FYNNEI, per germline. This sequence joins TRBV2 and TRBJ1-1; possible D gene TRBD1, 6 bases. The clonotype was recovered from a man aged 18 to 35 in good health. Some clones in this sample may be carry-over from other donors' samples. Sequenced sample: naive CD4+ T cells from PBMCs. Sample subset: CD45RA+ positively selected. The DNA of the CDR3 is TGTGCCAGCAGTGTCGGGGGGCCCACTGAAGCTTTCTTT. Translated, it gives CASSVGGPTEAFF.